The sequence of this T cell receptor (beta chain) was determined in a study of cytotoxic CD8 clonotypes in ibrutinib-treated CLL listed by TCRdb under 2021. Study-wide context: The cohort had eleven to twelve relapsed/refractory and around 16 treatment-naive patients; roughly 17 were IGHV unmutated. Samples at response were collected after a median of 12 months of treatment, with a range of about 6 to 40 months. Responses were partial in around 25 patients and complete in 2; after median roughly 69 months follow-up, around 15 stayed in remission and 12 progressed. Cryopreserved peripheral blood mononuclear cells were collected before treatment, at response, and at either disease progression or sustained remission. Longitudinal samples were available for about 30% of the 86 trial participants. Every remission and progressive disease sample was obtained while ibrutinib was still being received by the patients. Samples averaged about 260,000 productive templates and 80,000 to 100,000 productive rearrangements.

Concerning this clone: What this receptor recognizes is not known. Within one base of it there is no much larger clone, and no base qualities were kept.

The goal of deep resolution MiSeq sequencing was a depth between 1 in 1 million and 1 in 200,000 T cells, and coverage averaged 10x per clonotype. The immunoSEQ hsTCRB Kit was used to generate the TCR beta libraries. Concerning the study's data processing: The data were analyzed with ImmunoSEQ Analyzer and ImmunoSEQ Data Assistant, and V, D and J gene assignments followed IMGT definitions. Clonality, which ranges from 0 to 1, was calculated as one minus the normalized Shannon entropy of productive rearrangement frequencies. Only overrepresented clonotypes making up at least 0.05% of the repertoire of each patient were included in the public clonotype analysis. Repertoires from some twelve age-matched healthy donors in immuneACCESS were used as clonality controls. TCRdb obtained this table from immuneACCESS and retained in-frame rearrangements with V and J assigned. These tables miss some clones; where compared with another copy, unresolved V genes account for less than half of the shortfall, and the remainder is unexplained. V and J calls and clone size are copied from that table; D and trimming were computed from the DNA. The sample has roughly 180,000 clones on record, under 90% of them singletons. About 4.5% of the sample comes from the top ten.

The time point label, as the study defines it: approximately 25 months on ibrutinib. For TCR beta library preparation, 1.5 to 2.5 micrograms of genomic DNA were extracted from the cryopreserved PBMCs. High-throughput TCR beta sequencing was performed on longitudinal blood samples from CLL patients receiving ibrutinib monotherapy. The patients took part in an open-label, single-center phase 2 trial of ibrutinib monotherapy. The paper's findings and limits, for the study overall: An increase in clonality was observed at ibrutinib response, with clonality remaining stable during sustained remission and falling back toward baseline at progression. Public clonotypes were found to be uncommon and were observed to contract or remain stable during treatment; the increase in clonality was shown to reflect expansion of private clonotypes at ibrutinib response. Lymph node repertoires were not examined, and the timing of sampling was not matched between patients in sustained remission and those whose disease progressed. Baseline clonality was found to be higher than that of age-matched healthy donors and was strongly correlated with circulating CD8+ T-cell counts.

The CDR3 runs 17 residues from the cysteine to the phenylalanine. Solely the CDR3 DNA is kept, with 51 bases framed from the first base. The germline V gene yields SGHDT for CDR1 and YYEEEE for CDR2. V is shortened by 3 bases, J by 1 base, and the region joining them spans 16 bases. This sequence originates from a human donor with chronic lymphocytic leukemia. This sequence uses TRBV5-6 and TRBJ2-2, with the D call perhaps TRBD1 or TRBD2, each one matching 5 bases. Sequenced here: PBMCs, sampled after 24 months of ibrutinib treatment. At the DNA level, the sequence is TGTGCCAGCAGCTCCCCCGGGACCGCTCAGAACACCGGGGAGCTGTTTTTT. It translates to CASSSPGTAQNTGELFF.